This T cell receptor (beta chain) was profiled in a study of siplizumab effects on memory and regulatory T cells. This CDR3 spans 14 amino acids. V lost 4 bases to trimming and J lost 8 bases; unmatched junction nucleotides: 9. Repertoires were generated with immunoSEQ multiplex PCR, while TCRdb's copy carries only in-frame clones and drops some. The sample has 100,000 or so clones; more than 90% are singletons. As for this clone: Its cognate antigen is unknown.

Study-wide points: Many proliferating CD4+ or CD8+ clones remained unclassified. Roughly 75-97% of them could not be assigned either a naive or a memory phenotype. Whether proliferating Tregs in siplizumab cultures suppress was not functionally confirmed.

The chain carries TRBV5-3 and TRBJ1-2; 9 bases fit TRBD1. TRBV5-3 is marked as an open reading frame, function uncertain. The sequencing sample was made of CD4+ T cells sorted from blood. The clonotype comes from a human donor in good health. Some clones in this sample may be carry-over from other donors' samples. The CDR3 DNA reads TGTGCCAGAAGCGACCGGGACAGGGTACCGGGCTACACCTTC. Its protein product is CARSDRDRVPGYTF.